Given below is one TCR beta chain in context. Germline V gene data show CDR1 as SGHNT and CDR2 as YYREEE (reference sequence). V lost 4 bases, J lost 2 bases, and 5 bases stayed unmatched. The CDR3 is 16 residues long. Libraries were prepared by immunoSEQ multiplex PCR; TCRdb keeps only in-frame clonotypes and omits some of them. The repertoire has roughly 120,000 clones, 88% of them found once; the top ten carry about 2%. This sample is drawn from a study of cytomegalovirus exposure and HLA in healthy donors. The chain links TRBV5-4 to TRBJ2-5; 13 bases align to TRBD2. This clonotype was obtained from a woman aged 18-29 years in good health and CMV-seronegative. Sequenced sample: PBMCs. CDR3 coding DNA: TGTGCCAGCAGCAGACTAGCGGGGGGCGTACAAGAGACCCAGTACTTC. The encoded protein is CASSRLAGGVQETQYF.